The entry that follows covers one TCR beta chain sequence. Sequenced by immunoSEQ multiplex PCR; TCRdb stores in-frame clones only, minus some. The sample shows 350,000 or so clones, around 87% of them seen only once. The sample is drawn from a study of blood T cell repertoires in COVID-19. Trimming cost V 0 bases and J 2 bases, with 11 bases left between them. Germline CDR1 is SGHNT and CDR2 is YYREEE (reference sequence). CDR3 length: 15 residues. This TCR came from a woman between 25 and 40 years old with COVID-19, enrolled during active disease. V and J are TRBV5-4 and TRBJ1-1; D not resolved. Sequencing was performed on peripheral blood. CDR3 nucleotides: TGTGCCAGCAGCTTGGACCGGGAGACTAACACTGAAGCTTTCTTT. This gives the protein CASSLDRETNTEAFF.